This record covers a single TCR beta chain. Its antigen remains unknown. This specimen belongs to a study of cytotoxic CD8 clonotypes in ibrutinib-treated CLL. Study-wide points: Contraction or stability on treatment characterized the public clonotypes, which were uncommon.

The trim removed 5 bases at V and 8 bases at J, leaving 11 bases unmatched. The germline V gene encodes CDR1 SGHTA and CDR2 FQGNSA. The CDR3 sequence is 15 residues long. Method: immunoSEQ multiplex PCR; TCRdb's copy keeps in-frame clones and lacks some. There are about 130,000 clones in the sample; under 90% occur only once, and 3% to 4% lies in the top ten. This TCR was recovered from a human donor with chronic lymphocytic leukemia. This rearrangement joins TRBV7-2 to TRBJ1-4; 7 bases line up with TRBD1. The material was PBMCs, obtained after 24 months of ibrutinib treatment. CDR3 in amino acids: CASSRKRGPEEKLFF. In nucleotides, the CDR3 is TGTGCCAGCAGCCGTAAAAGGGGGCCGGAGGAAAAACTGTTTTTT. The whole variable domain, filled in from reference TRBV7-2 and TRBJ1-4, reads GAGVSQSPSNKVTEKGKDVELRCDPISGHTALYWYRQSLGQGLEFLIYFQGNSAPDKSGLPSDRFSAERTGGSVSTLTIQRTQQEDSAVYLCASSRKRGPEEKLFFGSGTQLSVL.